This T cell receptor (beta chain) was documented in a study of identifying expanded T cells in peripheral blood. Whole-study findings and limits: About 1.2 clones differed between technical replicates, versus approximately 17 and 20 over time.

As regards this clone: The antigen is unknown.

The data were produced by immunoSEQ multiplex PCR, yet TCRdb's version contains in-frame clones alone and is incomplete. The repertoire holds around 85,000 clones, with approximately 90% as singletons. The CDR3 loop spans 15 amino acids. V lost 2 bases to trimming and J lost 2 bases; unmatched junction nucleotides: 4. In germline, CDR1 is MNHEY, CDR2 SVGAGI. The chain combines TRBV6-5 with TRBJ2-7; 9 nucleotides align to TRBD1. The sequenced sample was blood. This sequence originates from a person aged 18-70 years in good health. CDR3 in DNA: TGTGCCAGCAGTTACCCCGGGACAGGGCCCTACGAGCAGTACTTC. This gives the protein CASSYPGTGPYEQYF.